The 18 T cell receptor beta chains given below trace back to one sample, sequenced in a study of a mutant IDH1 vaccine in newly diagnosed glioma. Here immunoSEQ multiplex PCR was the method, and the copy in TCRdb shows in-frame clones only, minus some. The table has 10,000 to 11,000 clones, about nine tenths seen once. Time point defined: week 23, last vaccination. Mutant IDH1 20-mer peptide, at 300 ug, made up each vaccine dose, with topical imiquimod. These TCRs are of unknown antigen specificity. Sequencing was performed on PBMCs, taken from a glioma patient whose treatment included an IDH1 peptide vaccine. The source of these receptors is a woman aged 40 to 50 with glioma. Some clones in this sample may be carry-over from other donors' samples.

This rearrangement joins TRBV29-1 to TRBJ2-2, with D possibly being TRBD1 (5 bases). V was cut by 7 bases and J by 0 bases, with 12 bases left in between. CDR1 and CDR2 (germline): SQVTM, ANQGSEA. The CDR3 length is 14 residues. CDR3 amino acids: CSASTVSNTGELFF. The CDR3 region has the DNA TGCAGCGCATCGACAGTATCGAACACCGGGGAGCTGTTTTTT.

This clone was seen once. The chain couples TRBV5-1 to TRBJ2-1, with D perhaps TRBD2 (6 bases). This CDR3 comprises 16 residues. Deletions cut 2 bases from V and 6 bases from J, with 18 bases between. The germline CDR1 and CDR2 sequences are SGHRS and YFSETQ. In nucleotides, the CDR3 is TGCGCCAGCAGCTTCGCCGAGGCGACTAGAGGCAATGAGCAGTTCTTC. The encoded protein is CASSFAEATRGNEQFF.

The rearrangement links TRBV2 to TRBJ1-3; no clear D gene. Trimming took off 5 bases at V and 6 bases at J, with 17 bases between the two ends. Looked up from germline, CDR1 is SNHLY and CDR2 is FYNNEI. The CDR3 has 15 residues. CDR3 coding DNA: TGTGCCAGCAGTTCGAGACCGAGACCCCCAAACACCATATATTTT. It translates to CASSSRPRPPNTIYF.

This chain joins TRBV2 and TRBJ1-5; D gene uncertain. Germline V gives CDR1 SNHLY, CDR2 FYNNEI. This CDR3 is built from 14 residues. V lost 2 bases and J 4 bases, leaving 9 bases between the germline ends. The CDR3 DNA reads TGTGCCAGCAGTGAATTGGAAGGGAATCAGCCCCAGCATTTT. Protein sequence: CASSELEGNQPQHF.

The V and J genes are TRBV4-1 and TRBJ2-5, with 7 positions matching TRBD2. The ends lost 1 base at V and 5 bases at J; junction bases unmatched: 10. The CDR3 is made up of 16 amino acids. In germline, CDR1 is MGHRA, CDR2 YSYEKL. The DNA for the CDR3 is TGCGCCAGCAGCCAAGTAACCGGGACTACGGGGGAGACCCAGTACTTC. It specifies CASSQVTGTTGETQYF.

This chain joins TRBV28 and TRBJ1-1, with 9 bases that match TRBD1. CDR1 is MDHEN, CDR2 SYDVKM, per germline. The CDR3 is made up of 17 amino acids. V trimming: 5 bases; J trimming: 1 base; junction bases outside the gene matches: 11. The CDR3 DNA follows: TGTGCCAGCAGTGTAACACAGGGGGCGCGGGGGAACACTGAAGCTTTCTTT. This encodes CASSVTQGARGNTEAFF.

This clone turned up a few times. Here the CDR3 DNA reads TGTGCCAGCTCACCTACCTTTGGACAGGGGAATCAGCCCCAGCATTTT. Translation gives CASSPTFGQGNQPQHF. The chain recombines TRBV18 with TRBJ1-5; 9 bases line up with TRBD1. The CDR3 has 16 residues. V trimming: 3 bases; J trimming: 4 bases; junction bases outside the gene matches: 7. Germline CDR1 KGHSH, CDR2 LQKENI.

The chain carries TRBV6-6 and TRBJ1-2; a weak D match, TRBD1 (5 bases). Germline values: CDR1 MNHNY, CDR2 SVGAGI (reference sequence). The CDR3 covers 14 residues. Between the trimmed V and J ends, which lost 7 bases and 6 bases, there was a span of 18 bases. For the CDR3, the DNA is TGTGCCAGCATCTACGGGCCAGGGCACAATGGCTACACCTTC. Translated, it gives CASIYGPGHNGYTF.

This chain connects TRBV4-1 to TRBJ2-5, with D perhaps matching TRBD1 or TRBD2 (6 bases each). The DNA end favors TRBJ2-7, so the J call may be wrong. CDR3 size: 15 residues. Germline V gives CDR1 MGHRA, CDR2 YSYEKL. CDR3 DNA: TGCGCCAGCAGCCAAGATCGGGGGCTTCACTACGAGCAGTACTTC. Protein: CASSQDRGLHYEQYF.

The V gene is TRBV2, the J gene TRBJ1-1, with D possibly TRBD1 on 5 matching bases. The germline CDR1 and CDR2 sequences are SNHLY and FYNNEI. This CDR3 region has 15 residues. Trimming took off 8 bases at V and 2 bases at J, with 18 bases between the two ends. CDR3 sequence (DNA): TGTGCCAGCGGGGGGGGACCCGGCGGAAACACTGAAGCTTTCTTT. It specifies CASGGGPGGNTEAFF.

The chain uses TRBV6-5 and TRBJ1-5, with D possibly TRBD1 on 6 matching bases. Germline values: CDR1 MNHEY, CDR2 SVGAGI. Trimming shortened V by 9 bases and J by 4 bases, and 13 bases separated the two germline ends. The CDR3 is 13 residues long. The CDR3 loop is CASSYQGNQPQHF. The CDR3, as DNA: TGTGCCAGTAGCTACCAGGGGAATCAGCCCCAGCATTTT.

This chain connects TRBV7-8 to TRBJ2-5; 9 bases agree with TRBD2. There are 16 residues in the CDR3. Germline-derived CDR1 and CDR2 are SGHVS and FQNEAQ. Trimming removed 2 bases from V and 1 base from J; junction bases left unmatched: 5. The CDR3 sequence: CASSLNSGGVQETQYF. The CDR3 DNA follows: TGTGCCAGCAGCTTAAATAGCGGGGGCGTCCAAGAGACCCAGTACTTC.

The table lists this clone with a count of one. This sequence joins TRBV19 and TRBJ1-2; D unresolved. The CDR3 has 15 amino acids. The V gene's germline CDR1 is LNHDA and CDR2 SQIVND (reference sequence). Between the trimmed V and J ends, which lost 2 bases and 0 bases, there was a span of 10 bases. CDR3 protein: CASSISGWTNYGYTF. The CDR3 DNA follows: TGTGCCAGTAGTATAAGCGGTTGGACTAACTATGGCTACACCTTC.

The genes are TRBV5-1 and TRBJ2-7, with D perhaps given as TRBD1 or TRBD2 (5 bases each). The germline CDR1 and CDR2 sequences are SGHRS and YFSETQ. V lost 0 bases and J 2 bases, leaving 9 bases between the germline ends. The CDR3 consists of 14 residues. CDR3 protein: CASSLGGPPYEQYF. In DNA form, the CDR3 reads TGCGCCAGCAGCTTGGGGGGACCCCCCTACGAGCAGTACTTC.

This chain links TRBV19 with TRBJ1-2; D is ambiguous. Trimming cost V 11 bases and J 3 bases, with 16 bases left between them. CDR1 LNHDA and CDR2 SQIVND come from the germline V gene (reference sequence). The CDR3 runs to 13 residues. DNA for the CDR3: TGTGCCTCCTTAGAGAGTTTCCACTATGGCTACACCTTC. Translation: CASLESFHYGYTF.

This clone was detected only once. The chain carries TRBV7-9 and TRBJ2-1, with D possibly being TRBD2 (6 bases). The V end lost 0 bases, the J end lost 0 bases, and 15 bases lay between the germline ends. This CDR3 spans 18 amino acids. The germline CDR1 and CDR2 sequences are SEHNR and FQNEAQ (reference sequence). This CDR3 reads CASSLAAGRSSSYNEQFF. CDR3 DNA sequence: TGTGCCAGCAGCTTAGCGGCGGGACGATCCAGCTCCTACAATGAGCAGTTCTTC.

This rearrangement joins TRBV7-9 to TRBJ2-5, with D tentatively TRBD2 (5 bases). V dropped 5 bases and J dropped 1 base, with 11 bases sitting between them. Per germline, CDR1 SEHNR and CDR2 FQNEAQ (reference sequence). This CDR3 is built from 14 residues. CDR3 nucleotides: TGTGCCAGCAGCCCGTGGGAGTCCCAAGAGACCCAGTACTTC. Protein: CASSPWESQETQYF.

The chain joins TRBV7-2 to TRBJ2-3, with no clear D. The V and J ends lost 1 base and 2 bases respectively, with 10 bases between them. CDR3 length: 15 amino acids. From germline, CDR1 is SGHTA and CDR2 FQGNSA. CDR3 in amino acids: CASSLGTHFTDTQYF. In DNA form, the CDR3 reads TGTGCCAGCAGCTTAGGGACGCATTTCACAGATACGCAGTATTTT. Complete variable domain (other parts from reference TRBV7-2 and TRBJ2-3): GAGVSQSPSNKVTEKGKDVELRCDPISGHTALYWYRQSLGQGLEFLIYFQGNSAPDKSGLPSDRFSAERTGGSVSTLTIQRTQQEDSAVYLCASSLGTHFTDTQYFGPGTRLTVL.